This T cell receptor beta chain was profiled in a study of T-cell reconstitution after alpha-beta-depleted transplantation in children. Points from the study as a whole: Day-60 TCRbeta diversity that was high in some patients was derived from surviving recipient T cells and thymic progenitors. T-cell numbers and diversity one year post-transplant derived largely from freshly generated T cells. Approximately two months post-transplant, alpha-beta T cells reportedly originated from several hundred expanded graft clones.

The CDR3 length is 15 residues. V lost 2 bases and J 5 bases, leaving 16 bases between the germline ends. The V gene's germline CDR1 is SGHDT and CDR2 YYEEEE. A word on this clonotype: As yet, its antigen is unknown.

Preparation of the TCRbeta library used unique molecular identifiers. TCRdb used MiXCR to reprocess the PCR reads, holding one entry per CDR3 protein. This sample has about 590,000 distinct CDR3 sequences, with over 10% found just once. This specimen was PBMCs, mostly from graft donor cells, taken 360 days after TCRalphabeta/CD19-depleted stem cell transplant. The clonotype was recovered from a male patient between 10 and 17 years old who had a stem cell transplant for acute myeloid leukemia, so the T cells may come from the graft donor. J is TRBJ1-2 and V is TRBV5-6; D gene uncertain. The CDR3 nucleotides are TGTGCCAGCAGCTTTCTCCCTGCAAGGGTTTATGGCTACACCTTC. Residues: CASSFLPARVYGYTF.